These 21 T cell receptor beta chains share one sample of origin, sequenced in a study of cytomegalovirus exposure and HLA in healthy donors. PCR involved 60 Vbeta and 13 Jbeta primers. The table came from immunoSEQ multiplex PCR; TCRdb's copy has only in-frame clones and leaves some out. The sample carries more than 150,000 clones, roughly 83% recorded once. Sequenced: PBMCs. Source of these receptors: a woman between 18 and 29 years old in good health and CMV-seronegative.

CDR3 nucleotide sequence: TGTGCCAGTACGGGGACACTGATACAGGGGCCCTATGGCTACACCTTC. It specifies CASTGTLIQGPYGYTF. The chain has TRBV19 and TRBJ1-2; 7 bases fit TRBD1. CDR3 size: 16 residues. Germline values: CDR1 LNHDA, CDR2 SQIVND (reference sequence). With 7 bases clipped from V and 4 bases from J, the junction kept 15 bases outside the gene matches.

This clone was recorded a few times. The CDR3 spells CASSDPGNTGELFF. The DNA of the CDR3 is TGCGCCAGCAGTGATCCAGGGAACACCGGGGAGCTGTTTTTT. The V gene is TRBV10-1, the J gene TRBJ2-2, with D uncertain. Germline values: CDR1 WNHNN, CDR2 SYGVQD (reference sequence). The V end lost 3 bases, the J end lost 1 base, and 6 bases lay between the germline ends. The CDR3 loop spans 14 amino acids.

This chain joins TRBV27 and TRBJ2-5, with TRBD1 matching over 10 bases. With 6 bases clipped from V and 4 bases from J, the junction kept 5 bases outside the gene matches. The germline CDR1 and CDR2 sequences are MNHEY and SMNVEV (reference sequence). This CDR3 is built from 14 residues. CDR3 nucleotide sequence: TGTGCCAGCAGGGGGACAGGGGTTAGAGAGACCCAGTACTTC. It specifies CASRGTGVRETQYF.

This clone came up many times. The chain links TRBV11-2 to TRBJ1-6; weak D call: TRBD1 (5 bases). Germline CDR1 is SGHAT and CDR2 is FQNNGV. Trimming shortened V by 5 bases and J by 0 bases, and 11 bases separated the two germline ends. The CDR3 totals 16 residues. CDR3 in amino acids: CASSSRQSSYNSPLHF. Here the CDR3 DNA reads TGTGCCAGCAGCAGCCGACAGAGCTCCTATAATTCACCCCTCCACTTT.

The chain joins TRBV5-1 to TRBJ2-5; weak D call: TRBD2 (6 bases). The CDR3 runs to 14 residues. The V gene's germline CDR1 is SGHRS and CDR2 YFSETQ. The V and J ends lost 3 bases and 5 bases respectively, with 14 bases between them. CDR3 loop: CASSSASAQETQYF. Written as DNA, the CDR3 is TGCGCCAGCAGCTCAGCTAGCGCCCAGGAGACCCAGTACTTC.

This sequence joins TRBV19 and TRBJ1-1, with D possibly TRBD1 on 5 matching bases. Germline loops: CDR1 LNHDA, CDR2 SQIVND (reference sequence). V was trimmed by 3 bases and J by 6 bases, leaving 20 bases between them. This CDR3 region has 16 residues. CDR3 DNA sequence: TGTGCCAGTAGTATTCCCCTTTGGCTAGAAGGGGCTGAAGCTTTCTTT. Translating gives CASSIPLWLEGAEAFF.

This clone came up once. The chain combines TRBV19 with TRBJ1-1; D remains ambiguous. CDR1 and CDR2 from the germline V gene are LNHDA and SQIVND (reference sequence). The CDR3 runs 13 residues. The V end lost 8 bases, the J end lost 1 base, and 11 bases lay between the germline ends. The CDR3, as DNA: TGTGCCAGTCGAGGCCAACCGAACACTGAAGCTTTCTTT. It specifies CASRGQPNTEAFF.

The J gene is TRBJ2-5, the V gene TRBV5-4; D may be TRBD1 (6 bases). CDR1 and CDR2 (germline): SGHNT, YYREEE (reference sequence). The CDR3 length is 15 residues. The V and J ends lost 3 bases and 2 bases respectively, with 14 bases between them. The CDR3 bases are TGTGCCAGCAGCTACGGGACACGGAGACAAGAGACCCAGTACTTC. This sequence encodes CASSYGTRRQETQYF.

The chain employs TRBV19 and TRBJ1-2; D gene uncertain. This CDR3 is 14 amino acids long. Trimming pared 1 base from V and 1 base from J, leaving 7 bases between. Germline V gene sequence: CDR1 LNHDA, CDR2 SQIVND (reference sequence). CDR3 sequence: CASSIGTGNYGYTF. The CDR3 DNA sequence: TGTGCCAGTAGTATAGGTACGGGTAACTATGGCTACACCTTC.

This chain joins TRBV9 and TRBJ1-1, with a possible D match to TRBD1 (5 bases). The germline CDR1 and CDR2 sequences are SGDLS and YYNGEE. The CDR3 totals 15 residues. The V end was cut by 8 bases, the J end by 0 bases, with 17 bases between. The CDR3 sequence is CASSPSTGVNTEAFF. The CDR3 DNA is TGTGCCAGTTCTCCTTCAACAGGAGTGAACACTGAAGCTTTCTTT.

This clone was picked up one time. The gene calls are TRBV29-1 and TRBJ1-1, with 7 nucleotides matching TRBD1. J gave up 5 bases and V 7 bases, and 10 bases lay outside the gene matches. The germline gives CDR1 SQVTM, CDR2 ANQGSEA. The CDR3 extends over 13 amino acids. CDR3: CSAQGQGGTEAFF. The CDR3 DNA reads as TGCAGCGCCCAAGGGCAGGGGGGAACTGAAGCTTTCTTT.

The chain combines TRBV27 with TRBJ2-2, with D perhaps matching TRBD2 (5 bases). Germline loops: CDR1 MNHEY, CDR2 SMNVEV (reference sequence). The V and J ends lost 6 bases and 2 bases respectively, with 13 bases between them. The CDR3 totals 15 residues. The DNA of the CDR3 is TGTGCCAGCAGGCGTGCTAGCCTTAACACCGGGGAGCTGTTTTTT. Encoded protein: CASRRASLNTGELFF.

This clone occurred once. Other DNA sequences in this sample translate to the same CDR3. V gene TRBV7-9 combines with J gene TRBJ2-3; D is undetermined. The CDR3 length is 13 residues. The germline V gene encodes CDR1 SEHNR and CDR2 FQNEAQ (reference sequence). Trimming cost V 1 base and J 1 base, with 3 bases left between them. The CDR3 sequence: CASSLVGTDTQYF. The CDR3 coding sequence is TGTGCCAGCAGCTTAGTAGGCACAGATACGCAGTATTTT. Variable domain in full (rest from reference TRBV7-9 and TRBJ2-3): DTGVSQNPRHKITKRGQNVTFRCDPISEHNRLYWYRQTLGQGPEFLTYFQNEAQLEKSRLLSDRFSAERPKGSFSTLEIQRTEQGDSAMYLCASSLVGTDTQYFGPGTRLTVL.

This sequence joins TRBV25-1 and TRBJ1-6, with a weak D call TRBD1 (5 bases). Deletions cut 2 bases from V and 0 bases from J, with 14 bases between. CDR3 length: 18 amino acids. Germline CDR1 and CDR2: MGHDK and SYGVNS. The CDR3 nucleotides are TGTGCCAGCAGTGAAACAGGACCCATGAGCTCCTATAATTCACCCCTCCACTTT. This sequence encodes CASSETGPMSSYNSPLHF.

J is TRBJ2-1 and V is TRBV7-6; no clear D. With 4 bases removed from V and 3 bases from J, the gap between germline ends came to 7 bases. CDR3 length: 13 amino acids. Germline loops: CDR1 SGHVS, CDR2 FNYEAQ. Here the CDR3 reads CASSSSSYNEQFF. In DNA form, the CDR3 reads TGTGCCAGCAGCTCTTCTAGCTACAATGAGCAGTTCTTC.

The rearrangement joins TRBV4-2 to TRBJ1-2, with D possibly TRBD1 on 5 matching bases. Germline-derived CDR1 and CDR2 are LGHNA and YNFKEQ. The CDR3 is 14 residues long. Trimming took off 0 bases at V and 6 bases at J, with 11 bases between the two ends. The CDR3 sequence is CASSQDSQGNGYTF. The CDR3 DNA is TGTGCCAGCAGCCAAGATTCGCAGGGTAATGGCTACACCTTC.

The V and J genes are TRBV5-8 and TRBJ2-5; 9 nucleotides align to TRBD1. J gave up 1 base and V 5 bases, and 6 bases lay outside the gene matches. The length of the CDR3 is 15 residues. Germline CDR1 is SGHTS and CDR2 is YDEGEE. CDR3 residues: CASRRTGVGQETQYF. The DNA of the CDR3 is TGTGCCAGCAGAAGGACAGGGGTGGGCCAAGAGACCCAGTACTTC.

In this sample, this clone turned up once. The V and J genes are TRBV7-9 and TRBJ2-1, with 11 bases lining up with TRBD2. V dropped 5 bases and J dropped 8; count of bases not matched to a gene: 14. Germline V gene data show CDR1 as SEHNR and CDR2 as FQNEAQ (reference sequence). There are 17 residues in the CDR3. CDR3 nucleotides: TGTGCCAGCAGCCGTAGCGGGGGGGCATTGATTAACGATGAGCAGTTCTTC. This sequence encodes CASSRSGGALINDEQFF.

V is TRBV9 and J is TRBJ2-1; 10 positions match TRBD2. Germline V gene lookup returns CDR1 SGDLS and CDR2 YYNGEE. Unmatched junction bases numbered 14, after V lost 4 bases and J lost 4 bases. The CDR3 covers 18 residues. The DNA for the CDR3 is TGTGCCAGCAGCCCCGAAGGTGCGGGACTAGCGCATTACAATGAGCAGTTCTTC. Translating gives CASSPEGAGLAHYNEQFF.

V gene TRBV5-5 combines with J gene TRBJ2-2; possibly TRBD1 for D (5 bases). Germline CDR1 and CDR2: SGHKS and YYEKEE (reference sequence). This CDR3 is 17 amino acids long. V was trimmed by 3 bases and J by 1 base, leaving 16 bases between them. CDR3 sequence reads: CASSSLGQVLNTGELFF. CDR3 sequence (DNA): TGTGCCAGCAGCTCCCTGGGGCAGGTTTTGAACACCGGGGAGCTGTTTTTT.

The CDR3 region is CALGAGVNTEAFF. CDR3 DNA sequence: TGTGCCTTAGGGGCGGGGGTGAACACTGAAGCTTTCTTT. This sequence joins TRBV30 and TRBJ1-1; D possibly corresponds to TRBD1 (5 bases). The CDR3 loop spans 13 amino acids. Germline assignment: CDR1 GTSNPN and CDR2 SVGIG (reference sequence). Deletions cut 7 bases from V and 0 bases from J, with 12 bases between.